These T cell receptor beta chains were read from a single sample in a study of OX40 agonist ivuxolimab in advanced cancers. This table comes from immunoSEQ multiplex PCR, and its TCRdb copy is limited to in-frame clones, with some not included. Among some 22,000 clones listed, more than 75% were seen once. Sequencing was performed on CD4+ or CD8+ T cells sorted from blood, taken in a trial of the OX40 agonist ivuxolimab. These receptors came from an adult with an advanced solid tumor such as melanoma, head and neck, liver or kidney cancer. The CDR3 runs from the conserved cysteine through the conserved F or W. Fields, in order: clone size, D gene, V gene, J gene, CDR3 protein, CDR3 DNA. A D gene is named only where the DNA matches it firmly. The size entry is marked missing in some rows and otherwise reads once, few, many or a size class.

-	-	TRBV9	TRBJ2-7	CASSVGVSGEGYEQYF	TGTGCCAGCAGCGTGGGGGTATCAGGGGAGGGCTACGAGCAGTACTTC
few	TRBD2	TRBV19	TRBJ2-3	CASSTPAGGPDTQYF	TGTGCCAGTAGTACCCCAGCGGGGGGCCCAGATACGCAGTATTTT
once	-	TRBV10-3	TRBJ1-5	CASNRGGSNQPQHF	TGTGCCTCAAACCGGGGGGGTAGCAATCAGCCCCAGCATTTT
few	-	TRBV5-4	TRBJ1-6	CASSFGNSPLHF	TGTGCCAGCAGCTTTGGTAATTCACCCCTCCACTTT
-	-	TRBV29-1	TRBJ2-7	CSVVLPLPQISYEQYF	TGCAGCGTTGTGCTCCCCTTGCCGCAAATATCCTACGAGCAGTACTTC
-	-	TRBV5-4	TRBJ2-3	CASSPVGVTQTDTQYF	TGTGCCAGCAGCCCGGTGGGTGTCACGCAGACAGATACGCAGTATTTT
few	-	TRBV19	TRBJ2-1	CASSLGGRLNSYNEQFF	TGTGCCAGTAGTCTCGGGGGGCGACTAAACTCCTACAATGAGCAGTTCTTC
-	-	TRBV4-3	TRBJ2-1	CASSQVGGRSYNEQFF	TGCGCCAGCAGCCAAGTGGGGGGCCGTTCCTACAATGAGCAGTTCTTC
-	-	TRBV29-1	TRBJ1-4	CSVEEGFTNEKLFF	TGCAGCGTTGAAGAGGGTTTCACTAATGAAAAACTGTTTTTT
few	-	TRBV6-5	TRBJ2-7	CASSPRGYEQYF	TGTGCCAGCAGTCCTAGGGGGTACGAGCAGTACTTC
-	-	TRBV30	TRBJ1-5	CAWSVGGFVDQPQHF	TGTGCCTGGAGTGTAGGAGGGTTCGTCGATCAGCCCCAGCATTTT
-	-	TRBV25-1	TRBJ1-1	CASSDPPDGDEAFF	TGTGCCAGCAGTGACCCCCCGGACGGAGATGAAGCTTTCTTT
-	TRBD1	TRBV7-6	TRBJ1-2	CASSPGLGQGYGYTF	TGTGCCAGCAGCCCAGGACTGGGACAGGGCTATGGCTACACCTTC
-	-	TRBV4-2	TRBJ2-7	CASSQTTTYEQYF	TGTGCCAGCAGCCAAACTACCACCTACGAGCAGTACTTC
-	-	TRBV4-1	TRBJ2-7	CASSQDRGRYEQYF	TGCGCCAGCAGCCAAGATCGGGGGCGCTACGAGCAGTACTTC
-	-	TRBV4-3	TRBJ2-7	CASSQDLGVRPHEQYF	TGCGCCAGCAGCCAAGATTTGGGGGTGAGGCCCCACGAGCAGTACTTC
-	-	TRBV27	TRBJ1-5	CASSLGVGRPQHF	TGTGCCAGCAGTTTGGGTGTAGGGCGGCCCCAGCATTTT
-	TRBD2	TRBV5-4	TRBJ2-1	CASSPPLAEEQFF	TGTGCCAGCAGCCCACCACTAGCGGAAGAGCAGTTCTTC
-	-	TRBV19	TRBJ2-1	CASSDRDSINNEQFF	TGTGCCAGTAGTGACCGGGACTCTATTAACAATGAGCAGTTCTTC
-	-	TRBV7-9	TRBJ2-1	CVAGQTGEQFF	TGTGTAGCCGGACAGACCGGTGAGCAGTTCTTC
-	-	TRBV5-6	TRBJ1-1	CASSIGGDTEAFF	TGTGCCAGCAGCATAGGGGGGGACACTGAAGCTTTCTTT
few	-	TRBV27	TRBJ1-1	CASSSKWGMNTEAFF	TGTGCCAGCAGTTCTAAATGGGGTATGAACACTGAAGCTTTCTTT
-	-	TRBV6-1	TRBJ2-1	CASRGPRGYNEQFF	TGTGCCAGCAGGGGACCGCGTGGTTACAATGAGCAGTTCTTC
once	-	TRBV11-3	TRBJ1-1	CASSHPGAKAFF	TGTGCCAGCAGCCATCCTGGGGCGAAAGCTTTCTTT
-	-	TRBV11-2	TRBJ2-1	CASSLDGGWSSYNEQFF	TGTGCCAGCAGCTTAGATGGCGGGTGGAGCTCCTACAATGAGCAGTTCTTC
-	-	TRBV7-8	TRBJ2-7	CASSLGLAISLYEQYF	TGTGCCAGCAGCTTAGGTTTGGCTATTTCCCTCTACGAGCAGTACTTC
once	-	TRBV28	TRBJ1-2	CASSSWTDNYGYTF	TGTGCCAGCAGTTCCTGGACGGATAACTATGGCTACACCTTC
-	TRBD2	TRBV7-2	TRBJ2-5	CASRHLAGQETQYF	TGTGCCAGCAGACATCTAGCGGGTCAAGAGACCCAGTACTTC